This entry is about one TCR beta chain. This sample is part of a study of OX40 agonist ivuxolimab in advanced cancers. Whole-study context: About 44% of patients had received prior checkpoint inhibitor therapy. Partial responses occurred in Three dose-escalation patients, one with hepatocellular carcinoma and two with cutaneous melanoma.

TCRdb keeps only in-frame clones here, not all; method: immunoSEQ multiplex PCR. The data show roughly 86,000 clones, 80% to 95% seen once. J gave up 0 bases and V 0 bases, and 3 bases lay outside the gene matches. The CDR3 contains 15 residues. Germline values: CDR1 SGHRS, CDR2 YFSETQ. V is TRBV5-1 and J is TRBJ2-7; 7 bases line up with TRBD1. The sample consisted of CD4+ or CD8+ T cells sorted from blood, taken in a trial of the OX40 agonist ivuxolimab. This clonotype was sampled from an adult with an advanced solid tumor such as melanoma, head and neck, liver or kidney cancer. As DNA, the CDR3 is TGCGCCAGCAGCTTGGGACAGGGCAGCTCCTACGAGCAGTACTTC. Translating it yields CASSLGQGSSYEQYF.